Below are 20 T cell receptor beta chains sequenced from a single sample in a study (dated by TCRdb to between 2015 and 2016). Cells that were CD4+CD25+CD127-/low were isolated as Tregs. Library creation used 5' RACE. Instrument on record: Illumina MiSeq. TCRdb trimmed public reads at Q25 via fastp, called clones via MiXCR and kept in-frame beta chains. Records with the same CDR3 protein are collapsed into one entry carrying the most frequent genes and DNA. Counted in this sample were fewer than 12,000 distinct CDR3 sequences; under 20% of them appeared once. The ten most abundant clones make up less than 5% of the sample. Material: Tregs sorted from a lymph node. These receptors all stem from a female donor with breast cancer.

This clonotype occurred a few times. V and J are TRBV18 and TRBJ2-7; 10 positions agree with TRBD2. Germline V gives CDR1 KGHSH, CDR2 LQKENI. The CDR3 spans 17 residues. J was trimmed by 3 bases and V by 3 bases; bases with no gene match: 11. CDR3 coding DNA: TGTGCCAGCTCACCCCAACGACTAGCGGGCCGGAACTACGAGCAGTACTTC. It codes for CASSPQRLAGRNYEQYF. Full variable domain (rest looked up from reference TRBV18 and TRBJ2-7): NAGVMQNPRHLVRRRGQEARLRCSPMKGHSHVYWYRQLPEEGLKFMVYLQKENIIDESGMPKERFSAEFPKEGPSILRIQQVVRGDSAAYFCASSPQRLAGRNYEQYFGPGTRLTVT.

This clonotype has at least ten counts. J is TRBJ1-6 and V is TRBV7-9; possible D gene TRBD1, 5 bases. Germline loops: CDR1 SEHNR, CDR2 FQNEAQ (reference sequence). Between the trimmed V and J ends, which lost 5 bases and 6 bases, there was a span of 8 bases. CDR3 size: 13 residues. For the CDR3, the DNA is TGTGCCAGCAGCCGGGGGACTAATTCACCCCTCCACTTT. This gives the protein CASSRGTNSPLHF.

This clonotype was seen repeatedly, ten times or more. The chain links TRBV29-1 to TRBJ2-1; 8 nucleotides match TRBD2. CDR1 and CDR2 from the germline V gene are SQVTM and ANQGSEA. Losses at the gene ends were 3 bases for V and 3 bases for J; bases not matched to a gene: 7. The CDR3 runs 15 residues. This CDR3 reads CSVDLSGRFYNEQFF. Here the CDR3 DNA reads TGCAGCGTTGATCTAAGCGGGAGATTCTACAATGAGCAGTTCTTC.

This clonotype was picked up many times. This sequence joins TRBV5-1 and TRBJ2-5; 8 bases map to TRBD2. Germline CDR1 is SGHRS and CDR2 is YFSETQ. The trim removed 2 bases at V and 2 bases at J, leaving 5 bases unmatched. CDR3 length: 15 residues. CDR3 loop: CASSLAGVQQETQYF. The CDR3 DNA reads TGCGCCAGCAGCTTAGCGGGAGTTCAACAAGAGACCCAGTACTTC. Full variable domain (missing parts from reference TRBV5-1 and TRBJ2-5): KAGVTQTPRYLIKTRGQQVTLSCSPISGHRSVSWYQQTPGQGLQFLFEYFSETQRNKGNFPGRFSGRQFSNSRSEMNVSTLELGDSALYLCASSLAGVQQETQYFGPGTRLLVL.

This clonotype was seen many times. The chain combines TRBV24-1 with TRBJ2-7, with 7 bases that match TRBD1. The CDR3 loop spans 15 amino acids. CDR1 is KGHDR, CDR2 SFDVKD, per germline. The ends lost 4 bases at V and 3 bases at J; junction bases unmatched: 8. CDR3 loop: CATSERTGHYYEQYF. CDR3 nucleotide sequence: TGTGCCACCAGTGAAAGGACAGGACATTACTACGAGCAGTACTTC.

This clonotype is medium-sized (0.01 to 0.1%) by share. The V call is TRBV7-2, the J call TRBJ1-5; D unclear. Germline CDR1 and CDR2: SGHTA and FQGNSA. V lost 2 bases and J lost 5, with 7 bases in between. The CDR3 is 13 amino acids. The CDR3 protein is CASSLFPHQPQHF. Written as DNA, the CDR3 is TGTGCCAGCAGCTTATTTCCCCATCAGCCCCAGCATTTT.

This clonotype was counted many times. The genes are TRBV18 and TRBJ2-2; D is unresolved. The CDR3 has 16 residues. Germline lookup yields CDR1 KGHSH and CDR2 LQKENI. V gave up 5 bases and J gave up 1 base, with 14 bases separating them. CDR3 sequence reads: CASSFLDPRNTGELFF. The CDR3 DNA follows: TGTGCCAGCTCATTTCTGGACCCAAGGAACACCGGGGAGCTGTTTTTT.

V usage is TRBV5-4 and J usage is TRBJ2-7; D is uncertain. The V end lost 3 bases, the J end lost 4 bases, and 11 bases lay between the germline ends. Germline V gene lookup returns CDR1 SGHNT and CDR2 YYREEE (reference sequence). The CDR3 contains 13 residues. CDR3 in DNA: TGTGCCAGCAGCTGGACCCCTCGATACGAGCAGTACTTC. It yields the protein CASSWTPRYEQYF.

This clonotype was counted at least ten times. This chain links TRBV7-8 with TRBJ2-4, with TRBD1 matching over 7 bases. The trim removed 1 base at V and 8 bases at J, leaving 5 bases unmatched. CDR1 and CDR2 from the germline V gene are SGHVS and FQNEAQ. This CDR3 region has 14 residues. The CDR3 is CASSLEGARDIQYF. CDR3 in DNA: TGTGCCAGCAGCTTAGAGGGGGCTCGGGACATTCAGTACTTC.

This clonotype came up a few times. The CDR3 spells CASRRTGTSRPGELFF. In DNA, the CDR3 is TGTGCCAGCAGGCGAACCGGGACTAGTAGGCCAGGGGAGCTGTTTTTT. This chain joins TRBV11-3 and TRBJ2-2, with 8 bases that match TRBD2. This CDR3 has 16 residues. Germline assignment: CDR1 SGHNT and CDR2 YENEEA. Trimming at V came to 6 bases and at J to 8 bases, leaving 14 bases not matched to a gene.

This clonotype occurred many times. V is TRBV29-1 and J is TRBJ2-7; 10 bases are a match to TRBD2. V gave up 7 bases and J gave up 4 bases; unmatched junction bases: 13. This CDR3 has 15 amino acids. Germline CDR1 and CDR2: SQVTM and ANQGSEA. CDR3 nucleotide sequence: TGCAGCGACCGCAGCCTAGCGGGAGATGTATACGAGCAGTACTTC. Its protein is CSDRSLAGDVYEQYF.

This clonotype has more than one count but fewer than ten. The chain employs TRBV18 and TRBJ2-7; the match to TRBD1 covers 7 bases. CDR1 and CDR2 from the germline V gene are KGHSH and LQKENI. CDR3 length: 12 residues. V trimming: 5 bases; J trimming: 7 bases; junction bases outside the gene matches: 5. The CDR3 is CASSSQGREQYF. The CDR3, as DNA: TGTGCCAGCTCATCACAGGGGCGGGAGCAGTACTTC.

CDR3 loop: CSAPFRGGEAFF. CDR3 in DNA: TGCAGTGCGCCCTTTCGGGGGGGTGAGGCTTTCTTT. This chain uses TRBV20-1 with TRBJ1-1, with D perhaps matching TRBD1 (5 bases). CDR1 and CDR2 from the germline V gene are DFQATT and SNEGSKA (reference sequence). Trimming took 6 bases from V and 11 from J, leaving 19 bases between them. There are 12 residues in the CDR3.

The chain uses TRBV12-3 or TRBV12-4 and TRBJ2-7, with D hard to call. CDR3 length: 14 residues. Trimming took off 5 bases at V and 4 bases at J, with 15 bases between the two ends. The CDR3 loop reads CASSPGFFTYEQYF. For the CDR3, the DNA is TGTGCCAGCAGTCCCGGGTTTTTCACGTACGAGCAGTACTTC.

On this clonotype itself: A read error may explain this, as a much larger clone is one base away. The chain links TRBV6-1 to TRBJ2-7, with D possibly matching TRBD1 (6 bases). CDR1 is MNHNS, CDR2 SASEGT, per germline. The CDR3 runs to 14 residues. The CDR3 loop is CAGSDQRSGDEQYF. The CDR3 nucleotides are TGTGCCGGCAGTGACCAACGTTCAGGGGACGAGCAGTACTTC.

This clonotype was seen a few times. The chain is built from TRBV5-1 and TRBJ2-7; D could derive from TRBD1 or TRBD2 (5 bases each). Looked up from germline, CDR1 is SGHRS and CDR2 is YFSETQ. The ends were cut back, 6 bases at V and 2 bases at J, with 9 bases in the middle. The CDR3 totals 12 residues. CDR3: CASIRGAYEQYF. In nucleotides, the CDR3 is TGCGCCAGCATCCGGGGCGCCTACGAGCAGTACTTC.

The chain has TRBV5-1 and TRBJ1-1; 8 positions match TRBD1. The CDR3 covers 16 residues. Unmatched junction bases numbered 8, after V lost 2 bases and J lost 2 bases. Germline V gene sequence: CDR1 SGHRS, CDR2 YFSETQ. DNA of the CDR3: TGCGCCAGCAGCTTTGGAGACAGGGGTGGAAACACTGAAGCTTTCTTT. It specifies CASSFGDRGGNTEAFF.

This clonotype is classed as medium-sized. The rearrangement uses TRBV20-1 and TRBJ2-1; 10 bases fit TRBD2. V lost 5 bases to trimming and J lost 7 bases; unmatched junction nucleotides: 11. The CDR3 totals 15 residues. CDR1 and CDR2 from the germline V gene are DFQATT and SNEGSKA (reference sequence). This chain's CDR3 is CSASLLAGLSNEQFF. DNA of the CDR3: TGCAGTGCTTCCCTACTAGCGGGGTTGAGTAATGAGCAGTTCTTC.

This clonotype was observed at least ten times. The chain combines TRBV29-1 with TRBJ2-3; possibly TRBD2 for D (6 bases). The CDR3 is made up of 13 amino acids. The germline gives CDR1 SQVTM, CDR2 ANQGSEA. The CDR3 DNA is TGCGCCAGTATGGGGGGAAGCACAGATACGCAGTATTTT. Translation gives CASMGGSTDTQYF.

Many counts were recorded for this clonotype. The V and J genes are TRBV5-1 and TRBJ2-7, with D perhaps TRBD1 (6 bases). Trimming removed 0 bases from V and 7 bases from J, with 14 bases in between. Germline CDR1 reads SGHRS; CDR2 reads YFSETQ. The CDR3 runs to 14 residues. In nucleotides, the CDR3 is TGCGCCAGCAGCTTGGGAAGTTACAGGGAAGAGCAGTACTTC. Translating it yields CASSLGSYREEQYF.